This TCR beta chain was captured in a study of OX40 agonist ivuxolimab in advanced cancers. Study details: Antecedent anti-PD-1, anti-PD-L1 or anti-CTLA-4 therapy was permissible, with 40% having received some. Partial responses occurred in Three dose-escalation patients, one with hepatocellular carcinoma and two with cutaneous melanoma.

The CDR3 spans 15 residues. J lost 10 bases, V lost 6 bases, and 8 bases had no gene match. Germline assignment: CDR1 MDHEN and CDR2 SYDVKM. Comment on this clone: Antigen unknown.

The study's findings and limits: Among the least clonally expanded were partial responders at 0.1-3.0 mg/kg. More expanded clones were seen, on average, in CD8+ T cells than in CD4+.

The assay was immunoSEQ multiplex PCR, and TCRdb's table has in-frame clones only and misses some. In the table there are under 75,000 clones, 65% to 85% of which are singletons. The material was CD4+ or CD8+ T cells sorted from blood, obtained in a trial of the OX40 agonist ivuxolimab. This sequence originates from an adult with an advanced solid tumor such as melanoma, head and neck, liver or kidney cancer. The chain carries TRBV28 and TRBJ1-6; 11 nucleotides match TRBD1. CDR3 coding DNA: TGTGCCAGCAGCTCCGGACAGGGGGCAAGATCACCCCTCCACTTT. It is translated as CASSSGQGARSPLHF.